This T cell receptor beta chain was found in a study of T cell responses to AZD1222 COVID-19 vaccine. The CDR3 has 15 amino acids. The ends lost 6 bases at V and 2 bases at J; junction bases unmatched: 3. Germline V CDR1 and CDR2: LNHDA, SQIVND (reference sequence). TCRdb's table, derived via immunoSEQ multiplex PCR, lists solely in-frame clones and lacks some. The sample consists of 95,000 to 120,000 clones, approximately 88% of them appearing once. This receptor was identified in an adult who received the AZD1222 COVID-19 vaccine. This specimen was peripheral blood, taken 28 days after the second AZD1222 dose. The V and J genes are TRBV19 and TRBJ2-6; 8 bases map to TRBD1. The CDR3 here is CASRQGEAGANVLTF. The CDR3 DNA is TGTGCCAGTAGACAGGGGGAGGCTGGGGCCAACGTCCTGACTTTC.